This TCR beta chain was recorded in a study of blood T cell repertoires in COVID-19 (dated by TCRdb to the early 2020s). Background for the entire study: The collaborator samples originated in the United States, Italy and Spain and spanned the acute and convalescent phases of COVID-19. The material from the prospective study consisted of cDNA or gDNA derived from T cells, B-cell-depleted T cells, or PBMCs. The dataset comprised deeply sampled blood TCRbeta repertoires from subjects exposed to, actively infected with, or recovered from COVID-19. A freely available public database, intended as a resource for researchers studying the immune response to SARS-CoV-2, is where the repertoires were released. Samples were obtained from the ongoing ImmuneRACE study (first 160 participants) and from some 1,300 subjects provided by 6 global collaborators. Nearly every sample came with metadata listing a de-identified subject ID, COVID-19 status, age in years and sex. HLA class I and class II types, where available, came from metadata supplied by the sample provider rather than from assay-based typing. Overall study results and their limits: Clinical and demographic metadata were provided uncurated, with the amount varying by source and participant.

The immunoSEQ Assay, a bias-controlled multiplex PCR, was used to amplify TCRbeta CDR3 regions from genomic DNA. In the source study's methods: The number of nucleated cells in each sample was estimated from the amplification of reference gene primers within the assay. To quantify the absolute abundance of each unique TCRbeta CDR3 rearrangement, sequence reads were collapsed and filtered. Productive Simpson clonality was computed per sample as the square root of Simpson's diversity index over productive rearrangements. TCRdb stores this immuneACCESS table with in-frame sequences only. Part of the clones is absent; in the studies checked, under half of the shortfall reflects unresolved V genes, and no reason is known for the rest. Clone size and V and J calls were adopted from that table, with D and trimming inferred from the DNA. The sample yields about 120,000 clones; 65% to 90% were counted once. Of the sample, just over 6.5% is held by the ten largest clones.

Per the germline V gene, MDHEN is the CDR1 and SYDVKM is the CDR2. From the cysteine up to the phenylalanine, the CDR3 has a length of 15 residues. This entry keeps only the CDR3 DNA: 45 bases, framed from base 1. The V end loses 6 bases and the J end loses 4 bases, and a stretch of 18 bases separates them. This clone was counted many times. The antigen it binds to is not known. Base qualities were left out, and no much larger clone turns up one base away. The collaborating institutions used their own protocols to collect whole blood in K2EDTA tubes. For TCRbeta analysis, collaborators shipped samples in one of three forms: frozen whole blood, isolated PBMCs, or DNA extracted from either of those sample types.

The receptor comes from a man older than 75 with active or convalescent COVID-19. The material sequenced was peripheral blood. The chain is assembled from TRBV28 and TRBJ1-2; possibly the D gene is TRBD1, per 5 matching bases. CDR3 protein: CASRRLGRQGYGYTF. The sequenced DNA is TGTGCCAGCAGGAGGCTCGGGAGGCAGGGCTATGGCTACACCTTC.